The 27 T cell receptor beta chains listed next were all sequenced from one sample in a study of PD-1 blockade in classical Hodgkin lymphoma. This table comes from immunoSEQ multiplex PCR, and its TCRdb copy is limited to in-frame clones, with some not included. This table holds about 20,000 clones, less than 85% found once. Every patient was affected by relapse after autologous stem cell transplantation, while exposure to brentuximab vedotin was not uniform. The source material was peripheral blood mononuclear cells (PBMCs), sampled at baseline. Receptors originate from a human donor with classical Hodgkin lymphoma.

The rearrangement links TRBV5-4 to TRBJ2-1; 15 bases align to TRBD2. CDR3 length: 19 residues. With V trimmed by 4 bases and J by 7 bases, 15 bases remained unmatched. Per the germline V gene, CDR1 is SGHNT and CDR2 is YYREEE (reference sequence). CDR3: CASSGGTSGGWRSLNEQFF. CDR3 coding DNA: TGTGCCAGCAGCGGCGGGACTAGCGGGGGGTGGAGGAGTTTAAATGAGCAGTTCTTC.

CDR3 amino acids: CATQNQGATEAFF. CDR3 bases: TGTGCCACACAAAATCAGGGAGCCACTGAAGCTTTCTTT. The chain links TRBV19 to TRBJ1-1, with a weak D call TRBD1 (5 bases). The germline V gene encodes CDR1 LNHDA and CDR2 SQIVND (reference sequence). Between the trimmed V and J ends, which lost 10 bases and 4 bases, there was a span of 16 bases. This CDR3 has 13 residues.

This rearrangement joins TRBV10-2 to TRBJ1-4; a possible D gene is TRBD1 (5 bases). The CDR3 spans 14 residues. V lost 0 bases and J 10 bases, leaving 12 bases between the germline ends. CDR1 is WSHSY and CDR2 is SAAADI in the germline V gene. The chain's CDR3 is CASSESPIGGKLFF. DNA of the CDR3: TGCGCCAGCAGTGAGTCGCCAATTGGGGGAAAACTGTTTTTT.

This clone ranks as medium-sized. The gene calls are TRBV19 and TRBJ2-7; the D gene is possibly TRBD1 (8 bases). This CDR3 is built from 15 residues. Germline-derived CDR1 and CDR2 are LNHDA and SQIVND (reference sequence). V shed 1 base and J shed 3 bases, with 13 bases lying between them. CDR3 amino acids: CASSIATGEGYEQYF. In DNA, the CDR3 is TGTGCCAGTAGTATAGCGACAGGGGAGGGCTACGAGCAGTACTTC.

This clone was seen once. The DNA of the CDR3 is TGTGCCAGCAGCCCCCACCGGACAGGGGGCGGCGGCTACACCTTC. Encoded protein: CASSPHRTGGGGYTF. The gene calls are TRBV9 and TRBJ1-2; 11 bases agree with TRBD1. Per the germline V gene, CDR1 is SGDLS and CDR2 is YYNGEE. V gave up 4 bases and J gave up 8 bases; unmatched junction bases: 10. CDR3 length: 15 residues. Supplemented by reference TRBV9 and TRBJ1-2, the full variable domain reads DSGVTQTPKHLITATGQRVTLRCSPRSGDLSVYWYQQSLDQGLQFLIQYYNGEERAKGNILERFSAQQFPDLHSELNLSSLELGDSALYFCASSPHRTGGGGYTFGSGTRLTVV.

The chain couples TRBV2 to TRBJ2-7; D unresolved. CDR1 SNHLY and CDR2 FYNNEI come from the germline V gene. With 3 bases removed from V and 2 bases from J, the gap between germline ends came to 2 bases. This CDR3 contains 11 residues. The CDR3 sequence is CASSDTYEQYF. CDR3 nucleotide sequence: TGTGCCAGCAGTGATACCTACGAGCAGTACTTC.

The chain couples TRBV9 to TRBJ2-3; TRBD1 matches at 7 bases. V was pared by 0 bases and J by 6 bases, with 10 bases of the junction left unmatched. The CDR3 is 16 residues long. Germline CDR1 SGDLS, CDR2 YYNGEE. CDR3 sequence: CASSVDGGTGADTQYF. DNA of the CDR3: TGTGCCAGCAGCGTAGATGGGGGAACAGGGGCGGATACGCAGTATTTT. The whole variable domain, remainder taken from reference TRBV9 and TRBJ2-3, is DSGVTQTPKHLITATGQRVTLRCSPRSGDLSVYWYQQSLDQGLQFLIQYYNGEERAKGNILERFSAQQFPDLHSELNLSSLELGDSALYFCASSVDGGTGADTQYFGPGTRLTVL.

The CDR3 here is CASSFQSPPSSYEQYF. In nucleotides, the CDR3 is TGTGCCAGCAGTTTTCAATCCCCTCCCTCATCCTACGAGCAGTACTTC. The J gene is TRBJ2-7, the V gene TRBV28; D gene unclear. V was pared by 3 bases and J by 1 base, with 16 bases between. Germline V gene data show CDR1 as MDHEN and CDR2 as SYDVKM. The CDR3 covers 16 residues.

In nucleotides, the CDR3 is TGTGCCAGCAGCCCGACAGGGATGAACACTGAAGCTTTCTTT. Translated: CASSPTGMNTEAFF. The rearrangement links TRBV10-3 to TRBJ1-1, with 7 bases lining up with TRBD1. CDR3 length: 14 amino acids. The germline V gene encodes CDR1 ENHRY and CDR2 SYGVKD. V was clipped by 10 bases and J by 0 bases; unmatched bases: 8.

The rearrangement links TRBV9 to TRBJ1-6; 7 bases fit TRBD1. In germline, CDR1 is SGDLS, CDR2 YYNGEE. Trimming took 3 bases from V and 7 from J; bases not matched to a gene: 4. This CDR3 comprises 14 residues. CDR3 nucleotide sequence: TGTGCCAGCAGCGCCAAGACAGGGAATTCACCCCTCCACTTT. Translation: CASSAKTGNSPLHF. Full variable domain (remainder filled in from reference TRBV9 and TRBJ1-6): DSGVTQTPKHLITATGQRVTLRCSPRSGDLSVYWYQQSLDQGLQFLIQYYNGEERAKGNILERFSAQQFPDLHSELNLSSLELGDSALYFCASSAKTGNSPLHFGNGTRLTVT.

This chain uses TRBV28 with TRBJ2-1; weak D call: TRBD2 (7 bases). This CDR3 contains 20 residues. Per the germline V gene, CDR1 is MDHEN and CDR2 is SYDVKM. The germline V and J ends were trimmed by 2 bases and 2 bases, with 25 bases remaining between them. The CDR3 reads CASSLGVKGLGGAPYNEQFF. In nucleotides, the CDR3 is TGTGCCAGCAGTTTAGGTGTTAAGGGGTTAGGGGGGGCCCCCTACAATGAGCAGTTCTTC.

The chain joins TRBV5-4 to TRBJ1-2, with 7 bases that match TRBD1. CDR1 is SGHNT and CDR2 is YYREEE in the germline V gene (reference sequence). CDR3 length: 15 amino acids. The ends lost 0 bases at V and 4 bases at J; junction bases unmatched: 6. Here the CDR3 DNA reads TGTGCCAGCAGCTTGGACCTGACAGGGACCTATGGCTACACCTTC. Protein product: CASSLDLTGTYGYTF.

The chain joins TRBV6-1 to TRBJ2-7; no firm D call. Germline V gene sequence: CDR1 MNHNS, CDR2 SASEGT. The CDR3 has 14 amino acids. Trimming pared 2 bases from V and 3 bases from J, leaving 11 bases between. The CDR3: CASSESQTFYEQYF. CDR3 DNA: TGTGCCAGCAGTGAATCACAGACATTCTACGAGCAGTACTTC.

V usage is TRBV7-3 and J usage is TRBJ2-6; D gene ambiguous. CDR1 is SGHTA and CDR2 is FQGTGA in the germline V gene. V was clipped by 5 bases and J by 4 bases, with 18 bases between them. The CDR3 contains 17 residues. CDR3 protein: CASSTRAVAFGANVLTF. The CDR3 nucleotides read TGTGCCAGCAGCACCCGTGCAGTGGCGTTCGGGGCCAACGTCCTGACTTTC.

This chain links TRBV4-3 with TRBJ2-5; possibly TRBD1 or TRBD2 for D (5 bases each). In germline, CDR1 is LGHNA, CDR2 YSLEER. This CDR3 comprises 19 residues. V was trimmed by 0 bases and J by 1 base, leaving 21 bases between them. This CDR3 reads CASSQDVLGVGIGQETQYF. The DNA for the CDR3 is TGCGCCAGCAGCCAAGATGTACTGGGGGTTGGTATCGGCCAAGAGACCCAGTACTTC.

The chain links TRBV5-6 to TRBJ1-1; D might be TRBD1 (5 bases). This CDR3 spans 18 amino acids. V lost 0 bases, J lost 6 bases, and 24 bases lay in between. Per the germline V gene, CDR1 is SGHDT and CDR2 is YYEEEE. The chain's CDR3 is CASSLVGMRLGVSAEAFF. DNA for the CDR3: TGTGCCAGCAGCTTGGTCGGTATGCGCTTGGGGGTCTCGGCTGAAGCTTTCTTT.

This chain links TRBV10-3 with TRBJ1-6; 7 bases are a match to TRBD1. Germline CDR1 ENHRY, CDR2 SYGVKD. The V segment lost 10 bases and the J segment 0 bases; nucleotides outside the gene matches: 6. The CDR3 is 15 amino acids. CDR3: CASTGDLSYNSPLHF. The CDR3 DNA reads TGTGCCAGCACAGGGGACCTCTCCTATAATTCACCCCTCCACTTT.

The CDR3 spells CASSQEGRTGRETQYF. Here the CDR3 DNA reads TGTGCCAGCAGCCAAGAGGGGAGGACAGGGAGGGAGACCCAGTACTTC. The chain recombines TRBV4-2 with TRBJ2-5, with 8 bases identical to TRBD1. J was trimmed by 5 bases and V by 0 bases; bases with no gene match: 8. Looked up from germline, CDR1 is LGHNA and CDR2 is YNFKEQ. The CDR3 runs 16 residues.

This clone was observed a few times. The chain carries TRBV7-2 and TRBJ2-2, with 8 bases aligning to TRBD2. The J segment lost 7 bases and the V segment lost 4 bases, leaving 14 bases of the junction unmatched. The CDR3 contains 17 residues. Per germline, CDR1 SGHTA and CDR2 FQGNSA. The CDR3 DNA is TGTGCCAGCAGCTCGACCCCCCTAGCGGGTGTGGGCGGGGAGCTGTTTTTT. It yields the protein CASSSTPLAGVGGELFF.

The chain is built from TRBV15 and TRBJ1-4, with 7 bases fitting TRBD1. This CDR3 has 20 residues. Trimming at V came to 1 base and at J to 2 bases, leaving 16 bases not matched to a gene. Germline V gives CDR1 LNHNV, CDR2 YYDKDF (reference sequence). CDR3: CATSRAPGQLGESTNEKLFF. The DNA of the CDR3 is TGTGCCACCAGCAGAGCGCCGGGACAGCTTGGGGAATCGACTAATGAAAAACTGTTTTTT.

The chain has TRBV2 and TRBJ1-2; no reliable D call. The CDR3 is 11 amino acids. CDR1 and CDR2 from the germline V gene are SNHLY and FYNNEI. The germline V and J ends were trimmed by 2 bases and 4 bases, with 2 bases remaining between them. CDR3 DNA: TGTGCCAGCAGTGAAATCTATGGCTACACCTTC. It specifies CASSEIYGYTF. Using reference TRBV2 and TRBJ1-2 for the parts outside the CDR3, the full variable domain is EPEVTQTPSHQVTQMGQEVILRCVPISNHLYFYWYRQILGQKVEFLVSFYNNEISEKSEIFDDQFSVERPDGSNFTLKIRSTKLEDSAMYFCASSEIYGYTFGSGTRLTVV.

The chain combines TRBV7-2 with TRBJ1-2; 7 nucleotides agree with TRBD1. The CDR3 spans 13 residues. The germline V gene has CDR1 SGHTA and CDR2 FQGNSA. Trimming cost V 5 bases and J 4 bases; bases outside gene matches: 4. CDR3 nucleotide sequence: TGTGCCAGCAGCCCGGACAGGTTCTATGGCTACACCTTC. The encoded protein is CASSPDRFYGYTF.

The rearrangement joins TRBV19 to TRBJ2-7; TRBD1 matches 7 bases. There are 13 residues in the CDR3. J lost 2 bases, V lost 7 bases, and 5 bases had no gene match. Germline CDR1 is LNHDA and CDR2 is SQIVND (reference sequence). CDR3 coding DNA: TGTGCCAGTAATGGGCAGGGGGCCTACGAGCAGTACTTC. This sequence encodes CASNGQGAYEQYF.

J is TRBJ1-2 and V is TRBV9; D is unclear. V lost 4 bases and J lost 6, with 10 bases in between. The germline V gene has CDR1 SGDLS and CDR2 YYNGEE. The CDR3 has 12 residues. As DNA, the CDR3 is TGTGCCAGCAGCCCCCCCGGGGATGGCTACACCTTC. It translates to CASSPPGDGYTF.

The chain recombines TRBV18 with TRBJ1-4; D gene ambiguous. Germline CDR1 KGHSH, CDR2 LQKENI. The CDR3 extends over 13 amino acids. V lost 0 bases and J 15 bases, leaving 14 bases between the germline ends. CDR3 loop: CASSPPGLLNMFF. CDR3 DNA sequence: TGTGCCAGCTCACCACCGGGCCTCCTTAACATGTTTTTT.

This sequence joins TRBV28 and TRBJ1-1; D not certain. The germline gives CDR1 MDHEN, CDR2 SYDVKM. The CDR3 loop spans 16 amino acids. V shed 6 bases and J shed 6 bases, with 23 bases lying between them. CDR3 sequence reads: CASSSFGLLEVAEAFF. CDR3 nucleotide sequence: TGTGCCAGCAGCTCTTTCGGGCTGCTGGAAGTAGCTGAAGCTTTCTTT.

This clone was seen once. J is TRBJ1-3 and V is TRBV10-3; 8 bases align to TRBD1. The germline V gene encodes CDR1 ENHRY and CDR2 SYGVKD. The CDR3 consists of 15 residues. With V trimmed by 11 bases and J by 0 bases, 9 bases remained unmatched. CDR3 protein: CAVGKTGGSGNTIYF. The CDR3 DNA reads TGTGCCGTCGGTAAAACAGGGGGCTCTGGAAACACCATATATTTT.